The 22 T cell receptor beta chains reported below all come from one sample, sequenced in a study of control samples from healthy donors and cancer patients. TCRdb's copy holds only in-frame clones and misses some; the assay was immunoSEQ multiplex PCR. The sample lists about 140,000 clones; about 90% were seen once. The specimen sequenced was blood. These receptors all stem from a man in his late teens or twenties in good health.

This chain connects TRBV7-2 to TRBJ2-2, with TRBD2 matching over 8 bases. The CDR3 length is 15 residues. J lost 1 base, V lost 6 bases, and 4 bases had no gene match. CDR1 SGHTA and CDR2 FQGNSA come from the germline V gene. The CDR3 spells CASSLGGVNTGELFF. In DNA form, the CDR3 reads TGTGCCAGCAGTCTCGGGGGGGTGAACACCGGGGAGCTGTTTTTT.

The chain recombines TRBV7-9 with TRBJ1-3; no clear D gene. Trimming left V 11 bases short and J 5 bases short, with 16 bases between. The CDR3 totals 13 residues. CDR1 and CDR2 (germline): SEHNR, FQNEAQ (reference sequence). For the CDR3, the DNA is TGTGCCTTCAGCTCAGCTCTGAGAAACACCATATATTTT. It translates to CAFSSALRNTIYF. Filled out from reference TRBV7-9 and TRBJ1-3, the complete variable domain reads DTGVSQNPRHKITKRGQNVTFRCDPISEHNRLYWYRQTLGQGPEFLTYFQNEAQLEKSRLLSDRFSAERPKGSFSTLEIQRTEQGDSAMYLCAFSSALRNTIYFGEGSWLTVV.

This chain connects TRBV18 to TRBJ1-1; 7 bases map to TRBD1. There are 15 residues in the CDR3. The V segment lost 1 base and the J segment 6 bases; nucleotides outside the gene matches: 8. CDR1 is KGHSH, CDR2 LQKENI, per germline. The DNA of the CDR3 is TGTGCCAGCTCACCACACGACAGGGAGCTATCTGAAGCTTTCTTT. Protein product: CASSPHDRELSEAFF.

J is TRBJ2-7 and V is TRBV5-6; 9 bases agree with TRBD1. The CDR3 contains 15 residues. Germline CDR1 reads SGHDT; CDR2 reads YYEEEE. V gave up 4 bases and J gave up 5 bases; unmatched junction bases: 10. The CDR3 here is CASSGPGTGYHEQYF. The CDR3 DNA follows: TGTGCCAGCAGCGGCCCCGGGACAGGGTACCACGAGCAGTACTTC.

A single count supports this clone. The chain joins TRBV4-1 to TRBJ1-1; TRBD1 matches at 7 bases. Trimming removed 0 bases from V and 5 bases from J; junction bases left unmatched: 6. The germline V gene encodes CDR1 MGHRA and CDR2 YSYEKL. The CDR3 runs to 15 residues. CDR3 sequence: CASSQETQGGTEAFF. In DNA form, the CDR3 reads TGCGCCAGCAGCCAAGAAACCCAGGGGGGGACTGAAGCTTTCTTT.

J is TRBJ2-3 and V is TRBV14, with D maybe TRBD2 (7 bases). The CDR3 contains 16 residues. V gave up 2 bases and J gave up 3 bases, with 15 bases separating them. Per germline, CDR1 SGHDN and CDR2 FVKESK. The CDR3 reads CASSQTRGARTDTQYF. Here the CDR3 DNA reads TGTGCCAGCAGCCAAACACGGGGGGCCCGAACAGATACGCAGTATTTT.

This clone is a singleton in its sample. This chain links TRBV29-1 with TRBJ1-2; no clear D gene. The germline gives CDR1 SQVTM, CDR2 ANQGSEA. This CDR3 spans 14 amino acids. The V gene lost 4 bases and the J gene lost 0 bases, with 12 bases spanning the gap. The CDR3 DNA follows: TGCAGCGTTGTCTCCCCATCGGCTAACTATGGCTACACCTTC. Translated, it gives CSVVSPSANYGYTF.

V usage is TRBV29-1 and J usage is TRBJ2-2, with D possibly being TRBD2 (6 bases). Germline V gives CDR1 SQVTM, CDR2 ANQGSEA. The CDR3 totals 14 residues. Deletions cut 4 bases from V and 5 bases from J, with 14 bases between. The CDR3 DNA sequence: TGCAGCGTTGCCGGTGGGGCGGGGACCGGGGAGCTGTTTTTT. Translating it yields CSVAGGAGTGELFF.

The rearrangement joins TRBV3-1 (or the pseudogene TRBV3-2) to TRBJ1-1; D is possibly TRBD1 (6 bases). This CDR3 is built from 13 residues. Looked up from germline, CDR1 is LGHDT and CDR2 is YNNKEL (reference sequence). V was trimmed by 1 base and J by 3 bases, leaving 6 bases between them. The CDR3 loop reads CASSQAGDTEAFF. The CDR3 DNA sequence: TGTGCCAGCAGCCAAGCAGGGGACACTGAAGCTTTCTTT.

This clone was seen only once. The rearrangement joins TRBV6-5 to TRBJ2-2; a possible D gene is TRBD2 (6 bases). The germline V and J ends were trimmed by 3 bases and 6 bases, with 11 bases remaining between them. The CDR3 is 14 residues long. CDR1 and CDR2 from the germline V gene are MNHEY and SVGAGI. The CDR3 nucleotides are TGTGCCAGCAGTTATTATTCGGGGGCCGGGGAGCTGTTTTTT. Protein: CASSYYSGAGELFF.

V gene TRBV30 combines with J gene TRBJ2-7; TRBD2 is a possible D gene (6 bases). Germline loops: CDR1 GTSNPN, CDR2 SVGIG (reference sequence). Trimming removed 0 bases from V and 4 bases from J, with 16 bases in between. This CDR3 is 15 amino acids long. CDR3 sequence (DNA): TGTGCCTGGAGTGTACAGCCTCGGAGGGTGTACGAGCAGTACTTC. Protein sequence: CAWSVQPRRVYEQYF.

This chain joins TRBV2 and TRBJ1-2, with D unresolved. Germline V gene sequence: CDR1 SNHLY, CDR2 FYNNEI. The CDR3 is 13 amino acids. V lost 5 bases to trimming and J lost 4 bases, with 11 bases between them. The DNA for the CDR3 is TGTGCCAGCAGTATTCAGGAGATCTATGGCTACACCTTC. Translated, it gives CASSIQEIYGYTF.

V usage is TRBV4-2 and J usage is TRBJ2-3, with 9 nucleotides matching TRBD2. V gave up 0 bases and J gave up 1 base; unmatched junction bases: 8. The germline gives CDR1 LGHNA, CDR2 YNFKEQ. The CDR3 loop spans 18 amino acids. The CDR3 nucleotides read TGTGCCAGCAGCCAAGACGGGGGTAGCGGGGGTGGCACAGATACGCAGTATTTT. Translating it yields CASSQDGGSGGGTDTQYF.

The J gene is TRBJ1-1, the V gene TRBV6-1; D not certain. V shed 1 base and J shed 5 bases, with 5 bases lying between them. CDR3 length: 12 residues. Looked up from germline, CDR1 is MNHNS and CDR2 is SASEGT. This CDR3 reads CASSEVGTEAFF. In DNA form, the CDR3 reads TGTGCCAGCAGTGAAGTAGGGACTGAAGCTTTCTTT.

The chain employs TRBV19 and TRBJ2-4, with D uncertain. Germline CDR1 and CDR2: LNHDA and SQIVND (reference sequence). The CDR3 consists of 14 residues. The ends were cut back, 4 bases at V and 4 bases at J, with 11 bases in the middle. CDR3 protein: CASSSGYPKNIQYF. In nucleotides, the CDR3 is TGTGCCAGTAGTAGTGGATACCCAAAAAACATTCAGTACTTC.

V is TRBV4-2 and J is TRBJ2-2; D call uncertain. The CDR3 runs to 13 residues. The germline V gene has CDR1 LGHNA and CDR2 YNFKEQ. Trimming took 5 bases from V and 5 from J, leaving 9 bases between them. The CDR3 protein is CASSFTETGELFF. As DNA, the CDR3 is TGTGCCAGCAGCTTTACCGAAACCGGGGAGCTGTTTTTT.

This chain connects TRBV5-6 to TRBJ2-7; D may correspond to TRBD1 or TRBD2 (5 bases each). From germline, CDR1 is SGHDT and CDR2 YYEEEE. The CDR3 sequence is 15 residues long. Trimming left V 1 base short and J 7 bases short, with 18 bases between. The CDR3 DNA sequence: TGTGCCAGCAGCTTGAGTGGGACCTATCGAGGGGAGCAGTACTTC. It specifies CASSLSGTYRGEQYF.

The rearrangement links TRBV2 to TRBJ2-1; TRBD1 matches at 8 bases. CDR1 and CDR2 (germline): SNHLY, FYNNEI. CDR3 length: 15 amino acids. J was trimmed by 6 bases and V by 7 bases; bases with no gene match: 11. This CDR3 is CASTQGAGVGNEQFF. The CDR3 DNA sequence: TGTGCCAGCACGCAGGGGGCCGGGGTGGGCAATGAGCAGTTCTTC.

The chain has TRBV28 and TRBJ2-2; possible D gene TRBD1, 6 bases. Trimming took off 5 bases at V and 6 bases at J, with 7 bases between the two ends. Germline assignment: CDR1 MDHEN and CDR2 SYDVKM. The CDR3 totals 12 residues. The DNA of the CDR3 is TGTGCCAGCAGTGGACAGCCCGGGGAGCTGTTTTTT. It codes for CASSGQPGELFF.

This chain joins TRBV19 and TRBJ2-7; D ambiguous. There are 12 residues in the CDR3. Trimming removed 5 bases at V and 5 bases at J, with 10 bases between. The V gene's germline CDR1 is LNHDA and CDR2 SQIVND (reference sequence). DNA of the CDR3: TGTGCCAGTAGTGTGACTGGACACGAGCAGTACTTC. This sequence encodes CASSVTGHEQYF.

The chain recombines TRBV7-9 with TRBJ2-7; 10 bases are a match to TRBD2. The CDR3 has 15 amino acids. From germline, CDR1 is SEHNR and CDR2 FQNEAQ (reference sequence). J was trimmed by 6 bases and V by 7 bases; bases with no gene match: 12. DNA of the CDR3: TGTGCCAGCACCTCCCAAGCGGGGGGGCATCGCGAGCAGTACTTC. Its protein product is CASTSQAGGHREQYF.

The J gene is TRBJ1-2, the V gene TRBV6-5; D is undetermined. Trimming took off 6 bases at V and 6 bases at J, with 20 bases between the two ends. The CDR3 runs 15 residues. Germline CDR1 MNHEY, CDR2 SVGAGI. CDR3 protein: CASRSAGAGRDGYTF. CDR3 nucleotides: TGTGCCAGCAGAAGTGCCGGAGCGGGGAGGGATGGCTACACCTTC.